These 15 T cell receptor beta chains originate from one sample sequenced in a study of tumor-infiltrating lymphocytes in primary liver carcinoma. TCR beta cDNA was prepared out of around 460 ng total RNA by means of a constant-region primer. Three rounds of nested multiplex PCR with slightly modified ARM-PCR produced TCR beta libraries. For approximately 11 cycles apiece, the opening two PCR rounds ran with TRBV1-TRBV30 forward primers and a C-beta reverse primer. MiXCR, run by TCRdb on the multiplex PCR reads, gives a single entry per CDR3 protein. The sample records tens of thousands of distinct CDR3 sequences, 60% to 85% being singletons. It was from around 20-30 mg of unsorted bulk tissue that RNA and DNA were co-extracted. Input material: liver tumor tissue from sampling region 5. Subset noted: tumor region T5, tumor centre. Source of these receptors: a man aged 35-49 years with primary liver carcinoma and hepatitis B virus infection.

On this clonotype itself: No conserved phenylalanine or tryptophan ends this CDR3, so it is likely a read error. The genes are TRBV10-2 and TRBJ1-1, with unresolved D. Germline V gene lookup returns CDR1 WSHSY and CDR2 SAAADI. CDR3 length equals 11 residues. Deletions cut 3 bases from V and 11 bases from J, with 10 bases between. CDR3 sequence reads: CASSEGHDAFL. Written as DNA, the CDR3 is TGCGCCAGCAGTGAAGGGCACGATGCTTTCCTT.

Note on this clonotype: One end of the junction is discordant with germline, which a read error may explain. This rearrangement joins TRBV11-2 to TRBJ2-7, with 10 positions matching TRBD2. The germline gives CDR1 SGHAT, CDR2 FQNNGV. This CDR3 has 13 amino acids. The CDR3 DNA follows: TGTGCCAGCAGCTTCGGAGGGACTAGCGAGCAATGCTTC. This gives the protein CASSFGGTSEQCF.

Notes on this clonotype: Since a much larger clone is just one base distant, this may be a read error. This rearrangement joins TRBV4-1 to TRBJ2-2, with D uncertain. Looked up from germline, CDR1 is MGHRA and CDR2 is YSYEKL. The CDR3 runs to 14 residues. The CDR3 bases are TGCGCCAGCAACCAAGCTCTGAACACCGGGGAGCTGTTTTTT. It yields the protein CASNQALNTGELFF.

As to this clonotype: In this CDR3 the conserved last residue, phenylalanine or tryptophan, is missing, so a read error is likely. It is unclear where the CDR3 begins or ends on the DNA, so no DNA is shown, and the CDR3 is as TCRdb lists it. This rearrangement joins TRBV11-2 to TRBJ2-2; the table gives TRBD2 as D, unverified against the DNA. The CDR3 numbers 17 amino acids, ends counted. Germline values: CDR1 SGHAT, CDR2 FQNNGV. The CDR3 region is CASSLALGGAYTGELIY.

Note on this clonotype: The germline gene is not matched at one end of the junction; a read error may be the cause. This sequence joins TRBV11-2 and TRBJ2-7; the match to TRBD1 covers 9 bases. The CDR3 extends over 15 amino acids. Germline V lookup: CDR1 SGHAT, CDR2 FQNNGV. The CDR3 nucleotides read TGTGCCAGGAGCCTAGGGACAGGGAGAATCTACGAGCAGTATTTC. Translated, it gives CARSLGTGRIYEQYF.

The chain combines TRBV5-1 with TRBJ2-7; TRBD1 matches 11 bases. With 7 bases clipped from V and 7 bases from J, the junction kept 10 bases outside the gene matches. From germline, CDR1 is SGHRS and CDR2 YFSETQ. This CDR3 contains 14 residues. The CDR3 DNA is TGCGCCAGCGGCTCCGGACAGGGGGCCAGGGAGCAGTACTTC. Translated, it gives CASGSGQGAREQYF.

Of note for this clonotype: The conserved closing phenylalanine or tryptophan is absent in this CDR3, likely reflecting a read error. The chain joins TRBV6-2 or TRBV6-3 to TRBJ1-5; 7 nucleotides agree with TRBD1. The CDR3 runs to 17 residues. From germline, CDR1 is MNHEY and CDR2 SVGEGT. CDR3 nucleotides: TGTGCCGGCACCCCTACAGAGGGGGCGTATAGCAATCAGTCCCAGCATTAT. Protein sequence: CAGTPTEGAYSNQSQHY.

Note on this clonotype: The CDR3 carries no conserved terminal phenylalanine or tryptophan, so it likely arises from a read error. The rearrangement uses TRBV11-2 and TRBJ2-7, with 9 bases fitting TRBD1. V shed 5 bases and J 5 bases; nucleotides not matched to a gene: 13. From germline, CDR1 is SGHAT and CDR2 FQNNGV. The CDR3 consists of 16 residues. In DNA form, the CDR3 reads TGTGCCAGCAGCCTCATACAGGGGGCCATACGTAACGAGCAGTACCTC. Residues: CASSLIQGAIRNEQYL.

With respect to this clonotype: Germline is not matched at one junction end, which may reflect a read error. This chain joins TRBV6-6 and TRBJ1-2; D perhaps matches TRBD1 (6 bases). The CDR3 extends over 15 amino acids. CDR1 is MNHNY and CDR2 is SVGAGI in the germline V gene (reference sequence). This chain's CDR3 is CASSDTGLVLYGSTF. CDR3 in DNA: TGTGCCAGCAGTGACACAGGGCTAGTACTCTATGGCTCCACCTTC.

This clonotype was seen ten or more times. This chain uses TRBV6-5 with TRBJ2-2, with 8 bases matching TRBD1. The junction had 6 bases not matched to a gene; V was cut back by 5 bases and J by 4 bases. CDR3 length: 15 residues. From germline, CDR1 is MNHEY and CDR2 SVGAGI. The chain's CDR3 is CASSPRTGFTGELFF. DNA of the CDR3: TGTGCCAGCAGTCCGCGGACAGGGTTCACCGGGGAGCTGTTTTTT.

This clonotype was found a few times. The chain uses TRBV12-3 or TRBV12-4 and TRBJ2-1; 13 bases align to TRBD2. The CDR3 consists of 19 residues. V gave up 3 bases and J gave up 8 bases; unmatched junction bases: 16. CDR3 in amino acids: CASSLEGLAGPGAVDEQFF. The DNA of the CDR3 is TGTGCCAGCAGTTTGGAGGGACTAGCGGGACCGGGGGCGGTGGATGAGCAGTTCTTC.

As concerns this clonotype: No conserved phenylalanine or tryptophan ends this CDR3, so it is likely a read error. The chain uses TRBV11-2 and TRBJ2-2; 7 bases line up with TRBD2. Germline V gene data show CDR1 as SGHAT and CDR2 as FQNNGV. Trimming cost V 9 bases and J 8 bases; bases outside gene matches: 15. CDR3 length: 15 residues. CDR3 in amino acids: CASSPSREVIGELFY. In DNA form, the CDR3 reads TGTGCCAGTAGCCCCAGTCGGGAGGTAATTGGGGAGCTGTTTTAT.

As to this clonotype: The germline gene is not matched at one end of the junction; a read error may be the cause. This chain links TRBV6-6 with TRBJ1-1; the D is unclear. The V gene's germline CDR1 is MNHNY and CDR2 SVGAGI (reference sequence). This CDR3 spans 14 amino acids. CDR3 residues: CDSSKDRGYTEVFF. In nucleotides, the CDR3 is TGTGACAGCAGTAAGGATAGAGGGTACACTGAAGTTTTCTTT.

This clonotype came up a few times. The chain uses TRBV11-1 and TRBJ2-3, with D possibly matching TRBD2 (5 bases). In germline, CDR1 is SGHAT, CDR2 FQDESV (reference sequence). CDR3 length: 15 residues. The V gene lost 6 bases and the J gene lost 0 bases, with 13 bases spanning the gap. Here the CDR3 reads CASSLPRESTDTQYF. CDR3 nucleotide sequence: TGTGCCAGCAGTTTGCCGAGGGAGAGCACAGATACGCAGTATTTT. Full variable domain (missing parts from reference TRBV11-1 and TRBJ2-3): EAEVAQSPRYKITEKSQAVAFWCDPISGHATLYWYRQILGQGPELLVQFQDESVVDDSQLPKDRFSAERLKGVDSTLKIQPAELGDSAMYLCASSLPRESTDTQYFGPGTRLTVL.

For this clonotype: The junction and the germline gene differ at one end; a read error may be behind it. The chain links TRBV7-2 to TRBJ2-2; 10 positions match TRBD1. The CDR3 loop spans 16 amino acids. CDR1 and CDR2 (germline): SGHTA, FQGNSA. CDR3 bases: TGTGCCAGCAGCTTAGGGGGACAGGGGAACACCGGGCAGCTGTTTTTT. Translating it yields CASSLGGQGNTGQLFF.